These 25 T cell receptor beta chains were all obtained from the same sample, sequenced in a study of T cell responses to AZD1222 COVID-19 vaccine. Clones were read by immunoSEQ multiplex PCR, and TCRdb kept only the in-frame ones, dropping some. Among some 180,000 clones listed, just under 90% were seen once. Sequencing was performed on peripheral blood, taken on day 0 of AZD1222 vaccination. Receptors were obtained from an adult in good health.

The gene calls are TRBV6-1 and TRBJ2-3; D gene uncertain. The V end was cut by 1 base, the J end by 4 bases, with 18 bases between. Germline V gene lookup returns CDR1 MNHNS and CDR2 SASEGT. This CDR3 region has 17 residues. The CDR3 sequence is CASSEGGRLSPPDTQYF. The CDR3 DNA reads as TGTGCCAGCAGTGAAGGAGGACGGTTAAGTCCACCAGATACGCAGTATTTT.

This chain links TRBV28 with TRBJ1-3; a possible D gene is TRBD1 (5 bases). The germline V gene has CDR1 MDHEN and CDR2 SYDVKM. The ends were cut back, 5 bases at V and 5 bases at J, with 22 bases in the middle. The length of the CDR3 is 17 residues. The CDR3: CASSPVDSFLKRNTIYF. In DNA, the CDR3 is TGTGCCAGCAGTCCTGTTGACAGCTTTCTTAAAAGAAACACCATATATTTT.

V usage is TRBV6-5 and J usage is TRBJ2-2; 7 bases map to TRBD2. Germline-derived CDR1 and CDR2 are MNHEY and SVGAGI. Trimming at V came to 2 bases and at J to 2 bases, leaving 2 bases not matched to a gene. There are 15 residues in the CDR3. CDR3 nucleotide sequence: TGTGCCAGCAGTTACAGGGGACTAAACACCGGGGAGCTGTTTTTT. Amino acid sequence: CASSYRGLNTGELFF.

The rearrangement joins TRBV6-5 to TRBJ1-1; possibly TRBD1 for D (6 bases). V was cut by 11 bases and J by 3 bases, with 16 bases left in between. The CDR3 loop spans 13 amino acids. Germline CDR1 is MNHEY and CDR2 is SVGAGI. The CDR3 sequence is CAAGQSPYTEAFF. The CDR3 bases are TGTGCCGCAGGACAGAGCCCCTACACTGAAGCTTTCTTT.

The rearrangement uses TRBV6-2 or TRBV6-3 and TRBJ2-1, with D uncertain. V gave up 4 bases and J gave up 4 bases, with 11 bases separating them. CDR3 length: 14 amino acids. Germline assignment: CDR1 MNHEY and CDR2 SVGEGT. The CDR3 DNA reads TGTGCCAGCAGTTTTCGAGCGAGGTACAATGAGCAGTTCTTC. Translation: CASSFRARYNEQFF.

This clone was detected once. V usage is TRBV7-2 and J usage is TRBJ2-1, with D possibly matching TRBD2 (6 bases). CDR3 size: 15 residues. The germline V gene encodes CDR1 SGHTA and CDR2 FQGNSA. Trimming pared 5 bases from V and 3 bases from J, leaving 14 bases between. The CDR3 DNA reads as TGTGCCAGCAGCACGAGCGGGTCACTCTACAATGAGCAGTTCTTC. As protein: CASSTSGSLYNEQFF.

The rearrangement links TRBV4-1 to TRBJ1-2; no clear D. The CDR3 is 15 amino acids. Germline V gene sequence: CDR1 MGHRA, CDR2 YSYEKL. V lost 0 bases and J 0 bases, leaving 8 bases between the germline ends. CDR3 nucleotides: TGCGCCAGCAGCCAAGAACCGGATACTAACTATGGCTACACCTTC. Translated, it gives CASSQEPDTNYGYTF.

The chain couples TRBV6-2 or TRBV6-3 to TRBJ2-5; 14 nucleotides match TRBD2. The CDR3 has 19 residues. Losses at the gene ends were 3 bases for V and 2 bases for J; bases not matched to a gene: 11. Germline CDR1 MNHEY, CDR2 SVGEGT. The chain's CDR3 is CASSYPRLAGGPFQETQYF. In nucleotides, the CDR3 is TGTGCCAGCAGTTATCCTCGACTAGCGGGAGGGCCGTTTCAAGAGACCCAGTACTTC.

The V call is TRBV28, the J call TRBJ1-1; tentative D call: TRBD1 (5 bases). The CDR3 contains 19 residues. Germline lookup yields CDR1 MDHEN and CDR2 SYDVKM. V shed 5 bases and J shed 6 bases, with 31 bases lying between them. CDR3: CASSVYSGGTGRVGAEAFF. For the CDR3, the DNA is TGTGCCAGCAGTGTATATTCGGGGGGTACCGGCAGGGTTGGCGCTGAAGCTTTCTTT.

The chain uses TRBV6-1 and TRBJ1-2, with 8 bases that match TRBD1. Germline lookup yields CDR1 MNHNS and CDR2 SASEGT. The CDR3 extends over 16 amino acids. The junction had 7 bases not matched to a gene; V was cut back by 4 bases and J by 0 bases. CDR3 residues: CASSAEGQVANYGYTF. CDR3 coding DNA: TGTGCCAGCAGTGCCGAGGGACAGGTGGCTAACTATGGCTACACCTTC.

This clone was detected a few times. This chain joins TRBV2 and TRBJ1-2; D gene unclear. Trimming took off 8 bases at V and 3 bases at J, with 13 bases between the two ends. This CDR3 is built from 13 residues. From germline, CDR1 is SNHLY and CDR2 FYNNEI. This CDR3 is CASAKGEDYGYTF. In DNA, the CDR3 is TGTGCCAGCGCGAAGGGTGAGGACTATGGCTACACCTTC.

DNA of the CDR3: TGTGCCAGCAGCTATATGAGCAATCAGCCCCAGCATTTT. This translates into CASSYMSNQPQHF. J is TRBJ1-5 and V is TRBV6-6, with D uncertain. CDR3 length: 13 residues. Germline CDR1 MNHNY, CDR2 SVGAGI (reference sequence). Trimming cost V 6 bases and J 1 base, with 7 bases left between them.

This clone appeared once. The genes are TRBV5-6 and TRBJ2-7; 8 nucleotides agree with TRBD2. The junction had 4 bases not matched to a gene; V was cut back by 2 bases and J by 0 bases. The germline gives CDR1 SGHDT, CDR2 YYEEEE. The CDR3 loop spans 15 amino acids. The chain's CDR3 is CASSLLAGNSYEQYF. CDR3 nucleotide sequence: TGTGCCAGCAGCTTATTAGCGGGAAACTCCTACGAGCAGTACTTC.

The V and J genes are TRBV27 and TRBJ1-6, with D possibly TRBD1 on 5 matching bases. Germline lookup yields CDR1 MNHEY and CDR2 SMNVEV (reference sequence). There are 14 residues in the CDR3. V lost 2 bases and J lost 10, with 12 bases in between. The CDR3: CASSLEGAKSPLHF. The CDR3 coding sequence is TGTGCCAGCAGTTTAGAAGGGGCTAAATCACCCCTCCACTTT.

CDR3 in DNA: TGTGCCAGCAGCCGGGACGGAGGACTACGATTAGGCTACACCTTC. Translating gives CASSRDGGLRLGYTF. The chain recombines TRBV7-2 with TRBJ1-2; maybe TRBD1 (5 bases). V was cut by 5 bases and J by 8 bases, with 21 bases left in between. The CDR3 runs 15 residues. The V gene's germline CDR1 is SGHTA and CDR2 FQGNSA.

This sequence joins TRBV5-1 and TRBJ1-3, with 9 bases identical to TRBD1. Germline V lookup: CDR1 SGHRS, CDR2 YFSETQ. The CDR3 extends over 14 amino acids. V lost 4 bases, J lost 4 bases, and 3 bases stayed unmatched. The CDR3 spells CASSPGTGGNTIYF. The CDR3 bases are TGCGCCAGCAGCCCCGGGACAGGGGGAAACACCATATATTTT.

This clone was seen once. The J gene is TRBJ2-5, the V gene TRBV3-1 (or the pseudogene TRBV3-2); a possible D gene is TRBD2 (6 bases). Per the germline V gene, CDR1 is LGHDT and CDR2 is YNNKEL (reference sequence). V was clipped by 1 base and J by 5 bases, with 11 bases between them. The CDR3 is 14 residues long. CDR3 loop: CASSQGPSVETQYF. The CDR3 DNA reads TGTGCCAGCAGCCAAGGACCTAGCGTGGAGACCCAGTACTTC.

The chain carries TRBV20-1 and TRBJ2-2; 14 bases agree with TRBD2. The V gene's germline CDR1 is DFQATT and CDR2 SNEGSKA (reference sequence). V was pared by 3 bases and J by 2 bases, with 11 bases of the junction left unmatched. The CDR3 spans 19 residues. The CDR3 sequence: CSASRRGTSGGRNTGELFF. The CDR3 DNA reads TGCAGTGCTAGTCGACGAGGGACTAGCGGGGGCCGCAACACCGGGGAGCTGTTTTTT.

V and J are TRBV10-3 and TRBJ1-3; D not resolved. The ends were cut back, 8 bases at V and 0 bases at J, with 14 bases in the middle. Germline-derived CDR1 and CDR2 are ENHRY and SYGVKD. CDR3 length: 15 residues. The CDR3 loop reads CAIAGTRLSGNTIYF. The DNA of the CDR3 is TGTGCCATCGCGGGAACCAGACTCTCTGGAAACACCATATATTTT.

The chain uses TRBV5-1 and TRBJ1-2, with D possibly matching TRBD1 (5 bases). The germline gives CDR1 SGHRS, CDR2 YFSETQ. The CDR3 covers 15 residues. V dropped 0 bases and J dropped 8 bases, with 17 bases sitting between them. The CDR3: CASSLDAVAQGGYTF. Written as DNA, the CDR3 is TGCGCCAGCAGCTTGGATGCTGTCGCGCAGGGAGGCTACACCTTC. Full variable domain (outside the CDR3, taken from reference TRBV5-1 and TRBJ1-2): KAGVTQTPRYLIKTRGQQVTLSCSPISGHRSVSWYQQTPGQGLQFLFEYFSETQRNKGNFPGRFSGRQFSNSRSEMNVSTLELGDSALYLCASSLDAVAQGGYTFGSGTRLTVV.

The chain joins TRBV2 to TRBJ2-1; D is undetermined. Trimming stripped 5 bases from V and 0 bases from J, with 17 bases between. The CDR3 runs to 17 residues. Germline V gene lookup returns CDR1 SNHLY and CDR2 FYNNEI. DNA for the CDR3: TGTGCCAGCAGTAAATTAGCTCCCAACCTCTCCTACAATGAGCAGTTCTTC. The encoded protein is CASSKLAPNLSYNEQFF.

The rearrangement joins TRBV11-3 to TRBJ2-7; D not resolved. CDR1 is SGHNT and CDR2 is YENEEA in the germline V gene. The V and J ends lost 1 base and 4 bases respectively, with 11 bases between them. This CDR3 is 14 amino acids long. CDR3 DNA: TGTGCCAGCAGCTTAGGGCCGTCCCAATACGAGCAGTACTTC. Protein sequence: CASSLGPSQYEQYF.

The chain joins TRBV6-6 to TRBJ1-2; D is perhaps TRBD1 (6 bases). Per germline, CDR1 MNHNY and CDR2 SVGAGI (reference sequence). The CDR3 is 16 residues long. V dropped 7 bases and J dropped 10 bases, with 28 bases sitting between them. Written as DNA, the CDR3 is TGTGCCAGCATCCAAGGGGGTTCAATCACGGTCCTTGACTACACCTTC. Amino acid sequence: CASIQGGSITVLDYTF.

This clone was seen only a few times. The V gene is TRBV18, the J gene TRBJ2-1, with TRBD2 matching over 8 bases. Trimming took 3 bases from V and 10 from J; bases not matched to a gene: 8. CDR1 is KGHSH and CDR2 is LQKENI in the germline V gene. This CDR3 has 14 residues. The DNA of the CDR3 is TGTGCCAGCTCACCGGCCGGGGGGGCCGTAGAGCAGTTCTTC. Translation: CASSPAGGAVEQFF.

The chain combines TRBV2 with TRBJ2-7; maybe TRBD1 (5 bases). Trimming shortened V by 6 bases and J by 0 bases, and 9 bases separated the two germline ends. The CDR3 extends over 13 amino acids. Germline V CDR1 and CDR2: SNHLY, FYNNEI. DNA of the CDR3: TGTGCCAGCAGAGGGGCCCTCTCCTACGAGCAGTACTTC. Its protein product is CASRGALSYEQYF.